A selection of T cell receptor beta chains follows, all from one sample in a study of identical twins. TCRdb re-called the 5' RACE reads through MiXCR, storing one row per CDR3 protein. The top ten clones hold around 3.1% of a sample with about 570,000 distinct CDR3 sequences, 9.5% to 10% of them seen once. This sample also belongs to another study, concerning yellow fever vaccine responses in identical twins.

The sequenced sample was PBMCs. Receptors were obtained from a woman aged 18-30 years in good health. CDR3s include the opening cysteine and the closing phenylalanine or tryptophan. A D gene is named only where the DNA matches it firmly. Not every row has a clone size; where given, it reads once, few, many or a size class.

D gene: .
clone size: .
J gene: TRBJ2-7
V gene: TRBV4-2
CDR3 DNA: TGTGCCAGCAGCCAAAGTAGTGATAGCGCGTCCTACGAGCAGTACTTC
CDR3 protein: CASSQSSDSASYEQYF

D gene: .
clone size: many
J gene: TRBJ1-1
V gene: TRBV20-1
CDR3 DNA: TGCAGTGCTAGATCGACAGATCGGTACACTGAAGCTTTCTTT
CDR3 protein: CSARSTDRYTEAFF

D gene: TRBD1
clone size: .
J gene: TRBJ2-5
V gene: TRBV3-1
CDR3 DNA: TGTGCCAGCAGCCTAGGACAGGGAAAAAGAACCCAGTACTTC
CDR3 protein: CASSLGQGKRTQYF

D gene: TRBD2
clone size: many
J gene: TRBJ2-3
V gene: TRBV28
CDR3 DNA: TGTGCCAGCAGTACCTCTAGCGGGGGGTCTTCAGATACGCAGTATTTT
CDR3 protein: CASSTSSGGSSDTQYF

D gene: .
clone size: few
J gene: TRBJ2-7
V gene: TRBV7-2
CDR3 DNA: TGTGCCAGCACTGACCCGGGGAGGGGGCCGAACGAGCAGTACTTC
CDR3 protein: CASTDPGRGPNEQYF

D gene: .
clone size: many
J gene: TRBJ1-3
V gene: TRBV12-3/TRBV12-4
CDR3 DNA: TGTGCCAGCACCCCCCATAGCTCTGGAAACACCATATATTTT
CDR3 protein: CASTPHSSGNTIYF

D gene: TRBD2
clone size: many
J gene: TRBJ2-3
V gene: TRBV6-4
CDR3 DNA: TGTGCCAGCAGTGAGCGGGGGGGCACAGATACGCAGTATTTT
CDR3 protein: CASSERGGTDTQYF

D gene: .
clone size: .
J gene: TRBJ2-3
V gene: TRBV7-2
CDR3 DNA: TGTGCCAGCAGCCGAGATAGCGGATTAAACACAGATACGCAGTATTTT
CDR3 protein: CASSRDSGLNTDTQYF

D gene: TRBD2
clone size: many
J gene: TRBJ2-5
V gene: TRBV4-2
CDR3 DNA: TGTGCCAGCAGCCAAAGTCGACTAGCGGGGTCTTTACAAGAGACCCAGTACTTC
CDR3 protein: CASSQSRLAGSLQETQYF

D gene: .
clone size: .
J gene: TRBJ2-4
V gene: TRBV11-1
CDR3 DNA: TGTGCCAGCAGCCCTGACAGGCCGGGGAACATTCAGTACTTC
CDR3 protein: CASSPDRPGNIQYF

D gene: TRBD2
clone size: few
J gene: TRBJ2-7
V gene: TRBV6-5
CDR3 DNA: TGTGCCAGCAGTTACTCGAGCTTGGCGGGGGGATCCAGCTACGAGCAGTACTTC
CDR3 protein: CASSYSSLAGGSSYEQYF

D gene: .
clone size: few
J gene: TRBJ2-5
V gene: TRBV2
CDR3 DNA: TGTGCCAGCAGCAGACGACCAGAGACCCAGTACTTC
CDR3 protein: CASSRRPETQYF

D gene: .
clone size: few
J gene: TRBJ2-7
V gene: TRBV19
CDR3 DNA: TGTGCCAGTAGAGAGAGGGCGGGACAGTTATCCTACGAGCAGTACTTC
CDR3 protein: CASRERAGQLSYEQYF

D gene: TRBD1
clone size: few
J gene: TRBJ2-7
V gene: TRBV11-2
CDR3 DNA: TGTGCCAGCAGAAAGCCGGGACAGGGGTTCTACGAGCAGTACTTC
CDR3 protein: CASRKPGQGFYEQYF

D gene: TRBD1
clone size: many
J gene: TRBJ1-3
V gene: TRBV5-1
CDR3 DNA: TGCGCCAGCAGCTTGCCGACAGGGTTGGGCTCTGGAAACACCATATATTTT
CDR3 protein: CASSLPTGLGSGNTIYF

D gene: TRBD2
clone size: .
J gene: TRBJ2-7
V gene: TRBV28
CDR3 DNA: TGTGCCAGCAGTTTAATCGGACTAGCGACCGAGCAGTACTTC
CDR3 protein: CASSLIGLATEQYF

D gene: TRBD1
clone size: many
J gene: TRBJ2-1
V gene: TRBV29-1
CDR3 DNA: TGCAGCGTTGAAGATCTTAGGACAGGGGCATCGTACAATGAGCAGTTCTTC
CDR3 protein: CSVEDLRTGASYNEQFF

D gene: TRBD2
clone size: .
J gene: TRBJ2-7
V gene: TRBV20-1
CDR3 DNA: TGCAGTGGGACTAGCGGAGGTTCCTACGAGCAGTACTTC
CDR3 protein: CSGTSGGSYEQYF

D gene: TRBD2
clone size: few
J gene: TRBJ2-3
V gene: TRBV7-9
CDR3 DNA: TGTGCCAGCAGCGCCCTGCTAGCGGGGGTCACAGATACGCAGTATTTT
CDR3 protein: CASSALLAGVTDTQYF

D gene: .
clone size: .
J gene: TRBJ1-2
V gene: TRBV9
CDR3 DNA: TGTGCCAGCAGCGTTGAGGGTCGGGGGTCCTATGGCTACACCTTC
CDR3 protein: CASSVEGRGSYGYTF

D gene: TRBD2
clone size: .
J gene: TRBJ2-1
V gene: TRBV6-2/TRBV6-3
CDR3 DNA: TGTGCCAGCAGTTCAGGACTAGCGGGGTACAGTGAGCAGTTCTTC
CDR3 protein: CASSSGLAGYSEQFF

D gene: .
clone size: .
J gene: TRBJ2-2
V gene: TRBV19
CDR3 DNA: TGTGCCAGTAGTATTCAGGCTATGAGGGCCGGGGAGCTGTTTTTT
CDR3 protein: CASSIQAMRAGELFF

D gene: .
clone size: many
J gene: TRBJ2-3
V gene: TRBV24-1
CDR3 DNA: TGTGCCACCAGTGACTCGGACTTAAACACAGATACGCAGTATTTT
CDR3 protein: CATSDSDLNTDTQYF

D gene: .
clone size: many
J gene: TRBJ2-7
V gene: TRBV12-3/TRBV12-4
CDR3 DNA: TGTGCCAGCAGCACCTCGTCCAGGCACGAGCAGTACTTC
CDR3 protein: CASSTSSRHEQYF

D gene: .
clone size: many
J gene: TRBJ1-1
V gene: TRBV6-1
CDR3 DNA: TGTGCCAGCATCAAATCGGTCTTGAACACTGAAGCTTTCTTT
CDR3 protein: CASIKSVLNTEAFF

D gene: .
clone size: many
J gene: TRBJ2-1
V gene: TRBV27
CDR3 DNA: TGTGCCAGGGAGGGGCGGCGGGACCGATCCTACAATGAGCAGTTCTTC
CDR3 protein: CAREGRRDRSYNEQFF

D gene: .
clone size: few
J gene: TRBJ1-6
V gene: TRBV9
CDR3 DNA: TGTGCCAGCAGCGTGACAGAGAATTCACCCCTCCACTTT
CDR3 protein: CASSVTENSPLHF

D gene: .
clone size: many
J gene: TRBJ2-1
V gene: TRBV4-2
CDR3 DNA: TGTGCCAGCAGCCAAGTAAGGTCACCGTACAATGAGCAGTTCTTC
CDR3 protein: CASSQVRSPYNEQFF

D gene: .
clone size: many
J gene: TRBJ2-3
V gene: TRBV29-1
CDR3 DNA: TGCAGCGTTGAAGGGGGGACAGATACGCAGTATTTT
CDR3 protein: CSVEGGTDTQYF

D gene: .
clone size: .
J gene: TRBJ2-7
V gene: TRBV5-1
CDR3 DNA: TGCGCCAGCAGCTTGGGGGATCTGTACGAGCAGTACTTC
CDR3 protein: CASSLGDLYEQYF

D gene: .
clone size: few
J gene: TRBJ2-7
V gene: TRBV5-6
CDR3 DNA: TGTGCCAGCAGTCCGGCCCCATCTAGATCCGGGAGTATGACCTACGAGCAGTACTTC
CDR3 protein: CASSPAPSRSGSMTYEQYF

D gene: TRBD1
clone size: few
J gene: TRBJ1-5
V gene: TRBV14
CDR3 DNA: TGTGCCAGCAGCCAACAGACAGGGGTCCCTCAGCCCCAGCATTTT
CDR3 protein: CASSQQTGVPQPQHF

D gene: .
clone size: .
J gene: TRBJ2-4
V gene: TRBV7-2
CDR3 DNA: TGTGCCAGCAGCTTAAACCGGAACATTCAGTACTTC
CDR3 protein: CASSLNRNIQYF

D gene: TRBD2
clone size: many
J gene: TRBJ2-4
V gene: TRBV4-3
CDR3 DNA: TGCGCCAGCAGCCAAGATTTCGGGTTTGCGGCTAGCGGGAGGGAGAACATTCAGTACTTC
CDR3 protein: CASSQDFGFAASGRENIQYF

D gene: TRBD2
clone size: .
J gene: TRBJ2-1
V gene: TRBV29-1
CDR3 DNA: TGCAGCGTTGGGGCTAGCGGGACCTACAATGAGCAGTTCTTC
CDR3 protein: CSVGASGTYNEQFF

D gene: TRBD2
clone size: .
J gene: TRBJ2-7
V gene: TRBV10-3
CDR3 DNA: TGTGCCATCAGTGGGGAGCGGGAGAGGCCCTACGAGCAGTACTTC
CDR3 protein: CAISGERERPYEQYF

D gene: TRBD2
clone size: .
J gene: TRBJ2-7
V gene: TRBV14
CDR3 DNA: TGTGCCAGCAGCCAAGAACAAGCGGGATATTCCTACGAGCAGTACTTC
CDR3 protein: CASSQEQAGYSYEQYF

D gene: .
clone size: few
J gene: TRBJ2-5
V gene: TRBV27
CDR3 DNA: TGTGCCAGCAGTTTCGCGGGTGCCCAGACCCAGTACTTC
CDR3 protein: CASSFAGAQTQYF

D gene: TRBD2
clone size: few
J gene: TRBJ2-3
V gene: TRBV5-1
CDR3 DNA: TGCGCCAGCAGAGAAGGGACTACGACACATACGCAGTATTTT
CDR3 protein: CASREGTTTHTQYF

D gene: .
clone size: many
J gene: TRBJ2-3
V gene: TRBV4-2
CDR3 DNA: TGTGCCAGCAGCCAAGATGGTACGAGGGGCACAGATACGCAGTATTTT
CDR3 protein: CASSQDGTRGTDTQYF

D gene: TRBD2
clone size: few
J gene: TRBJ2-7
V gene: TRBV7-9
CDR3 DNA: TGTGCCAGCAGCCCTTGGCGGGAGCCGTACGAGCAGTACTTC
CDR3 protein: CASSPWREPYEQYF

D gene: .
clone size: few
J gene: TRBJ2-3
V gene: TRBV24-1
CDR3 DNA: TGTGCCACCGGACGAGGGGTTACGCAGTATTTT
CDR3 protein: CATGRGVTQYF

D gene: .
clone size: many
J gene: TRBJ2-4
V gene: TRBV12-3/TRBV12-4
CDR3 DNA: TGTGCCAGCAGTCCCTCAGGACTGCGGAACATTCAGTACTTC
CDR3 protein: CASSPSGLRNIQYF

D gene: TRBD2
clone size: .
J gene: TRBJ2-7
V gene: TRBV4-2
CDR3 DNA: TGTGCCACCGCCACCCTAGCGGGGGAATCCTACGAGCAGTACTTC
CDR3 protein: CATATLAGESYEQYF

D gene: TRBD2
clone size: .
J gene: TRBJ2-7
V gene: TRBV28
CDR3 DNA: TGTGCCAGCAGTTTAGTAACTAGCGGGAGCACCTACGAGCAGTACTTC
CDR3 protein: CASSLVTSGSTYEQYF

D gene: TRBD1
clone size: few
J gene: TRBJ1-2
V gene: TRBV6-1
CDR3 DNA: TGTGCCAGCAGTCCTGGACAGGGCCTGATGGCCCTTCGCGGCTACACCTTC
CDR3 protein: CASSPGQGLMALRGYTF

D gene: .
clone size: many
J gene: TRBJ2-3
V gene: TRBV27
CDR3 DNA: TGTGCCAGCAGTCCCCGACCGCTAGGCACAGATACGCAGTATTTT
CDR3 protein: CASSPRPLGTDTQYF

D gene: TRBD1
clone size: .
J gene: TRBJ2-5
V gene: TRBV10-3
CDR3 DNA: TGTGCCATCAGTGAAGGGGGCTCGGAGACCCAGTACTTC
CDR3 protein: CAISEGGSETQYF

D gene: .
clone size: few
J gene: TRBJ1-2
V gene: TRBV18
CDR3 DNA: TGTGCCAGCTCACCGACCGATCAAGCTAACTATGGCTACACCTTC
CDR3 protein: CASSPTDQANYGYTF

D gene: .
clone size: .
J gene: TRBJ2-1
V gene: TRBV30
CDR3 DNA: TGTGCCTGGAGTAAACGGGAGAGTCATATGGAGCAGTTCTTC
CDR3 protein: CAWSKRESHMEQFF

D gene: .
clone size: .
J gene: TRBJ1-5
V gene: TRBV10-2
CDR3 DNA: TGCGCCAGCAGTGAGTCCAGCAACAATCAGCCCCAGCATTTT
CDR3 protein: CASSESSNNQPQHF

D gene: .
clone size: .
J gene: TRBJ1-1
V gene: TRBV3-1
CDR3 DNA: TGTGCCAGCAGCCAGTTTATGAACACTGAAGCTTTCTTT
CDR3 protein: CASSQFMNTEAFF

D gene: TRBD2
clone size: .
J gene: TRBJ2-5
V gene: TRBV12-3/TRBV12-4
CDR3 DNA: TGTGCCAGCAGTGACCTAGCGGGGGGGCCGCAGACCCAGTACTTC
CDR3 protein: CASSDLAGGPQTQYF

D gene: .
clone size: few
J gene: TRBJ2-1
V gene: TRBV20-1
CDR3 DNA: TGCAGTGCTAGACGGGGACTCTACAATGAGCAGTTCTTC
CDR3 protein: CSARRGLYNEQFF

D gene: .
clone size: .
J gene: TRBJ2-3
V gene: TRBV27
CDR3 DNA: TGTGCCAGCAGTCCAAGACTAGACCTGCGCTCCACGCAGTATTTT
CDR3 protein: CASSPRLDLRSTQYF

D gene: TRBD2
clone size: .
J gene: TRBJ2-1
V gene: TRBV7-9
CDR3 DNA: TGTGCCAGCAGCTCGACGACTAGCGGGTCCTCCAATGAGCAGTTCTTC
CDR3 protein: CASSSTTSGSSNEQFF

D gene: .
clone size: many
J gene: TRBJ2-3
V gene: TRBV12-3/TRBV12-4
CDR3 DNA: TGTGCCACCTCTCCTTTTGGCACGCAGTATTTT
CDR3 protein: CATSPFGTQYF

D gene: .
clone size: .
J gene: TRBJ1-2
V gene: TRBV6-5
CDR3 DNA: TGTGCCAGCAGTTACGTAGGACGGTCCTATGGCTACACCTTC
CDR3 protein: CASSYVGRSYGYTF

D gene: TRBD2
clone size: .
J gene: TRBJ2-1
V gene: TRBV11-3
CDR3 DNA: TGTGCCAGCAGCTTAGAATCGGGGGGTAATGAGCAGTTCTTC
CDR3 protein: CASSLESGGNEQFF

D gene: .
clone size: many
J gene: TRBJ1-6
V gene: TRBV10-3
CDR3 DNA: TGTGCCATCAGTGAGTCTCGGTCCAGTAATAATTCACCCCTCCACTTT
CDR3 protein: CAISESRSSNNSPLHF